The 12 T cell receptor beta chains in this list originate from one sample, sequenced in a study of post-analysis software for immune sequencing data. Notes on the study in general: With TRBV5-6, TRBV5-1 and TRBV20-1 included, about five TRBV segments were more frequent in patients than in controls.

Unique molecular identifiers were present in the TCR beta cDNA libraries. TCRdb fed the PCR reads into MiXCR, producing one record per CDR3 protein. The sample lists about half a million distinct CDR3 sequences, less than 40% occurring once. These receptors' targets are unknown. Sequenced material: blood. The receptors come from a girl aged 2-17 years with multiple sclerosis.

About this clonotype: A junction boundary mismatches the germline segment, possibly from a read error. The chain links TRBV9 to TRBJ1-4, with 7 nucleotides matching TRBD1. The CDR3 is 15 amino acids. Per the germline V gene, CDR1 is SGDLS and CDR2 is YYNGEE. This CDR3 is CASSVSTGIDEKLFF. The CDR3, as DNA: TGCGCCAGCAGCGTCTCGACAGGGATTGATGAAAAACTGTTTTTT.

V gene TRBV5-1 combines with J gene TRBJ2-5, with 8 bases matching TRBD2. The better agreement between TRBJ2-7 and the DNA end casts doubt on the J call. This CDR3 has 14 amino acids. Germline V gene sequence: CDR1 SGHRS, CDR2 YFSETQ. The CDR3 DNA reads TGCGCCAGCAGTCCGGGACTAGATGACTACGAGCAGTACTTC. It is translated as CASSPGLDDYEQYF.

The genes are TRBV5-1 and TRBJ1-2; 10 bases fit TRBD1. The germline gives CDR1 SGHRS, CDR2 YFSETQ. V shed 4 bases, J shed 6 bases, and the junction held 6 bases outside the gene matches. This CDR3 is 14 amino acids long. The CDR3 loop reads CASSRDRGGDGYTF. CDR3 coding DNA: TGCGCCAGCAGCCGGGACAGGGGTGGCGATGGCTACACCTTC.

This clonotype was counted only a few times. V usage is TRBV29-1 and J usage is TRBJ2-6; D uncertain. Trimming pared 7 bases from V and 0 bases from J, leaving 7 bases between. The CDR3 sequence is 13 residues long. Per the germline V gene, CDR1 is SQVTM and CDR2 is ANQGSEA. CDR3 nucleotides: TGCAGCGCCCCGGACTCTGGGGCCAACGTCCTGACTTTC. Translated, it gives CSAPDSGANVLTF.

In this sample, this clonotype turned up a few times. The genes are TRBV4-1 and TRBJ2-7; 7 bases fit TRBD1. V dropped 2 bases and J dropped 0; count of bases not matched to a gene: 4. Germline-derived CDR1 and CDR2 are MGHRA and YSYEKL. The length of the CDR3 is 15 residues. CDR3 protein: CASSQRQGTSYEQYF. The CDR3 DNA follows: TGCGCCAGCAGCCAACGACAGGGAACCTCCTACGAGCAGTACTTC.

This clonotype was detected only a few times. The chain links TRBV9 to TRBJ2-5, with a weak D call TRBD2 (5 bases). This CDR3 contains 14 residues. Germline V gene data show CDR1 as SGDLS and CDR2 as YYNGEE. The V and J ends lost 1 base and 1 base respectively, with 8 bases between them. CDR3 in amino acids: CASSVTGVQETQYF. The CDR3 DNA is TGTGCCAGCAGCGTAACCGGGGTCCAAGAGACCCAGTACTTC.

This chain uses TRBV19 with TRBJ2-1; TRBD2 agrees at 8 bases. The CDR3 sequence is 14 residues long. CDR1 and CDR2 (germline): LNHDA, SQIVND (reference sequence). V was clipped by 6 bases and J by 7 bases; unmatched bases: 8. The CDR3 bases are TGTGCCAGTAGCTTTGGACTAGCCATAAATGAGCAGTTCTTC. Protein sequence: CASSFGLAINEQFF.

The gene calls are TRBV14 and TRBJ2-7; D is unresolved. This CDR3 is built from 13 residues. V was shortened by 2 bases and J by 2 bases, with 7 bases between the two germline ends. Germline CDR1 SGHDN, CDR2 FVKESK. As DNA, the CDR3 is TGTGCCAGCAGCCAAACAATAACCTACGAGCAGTACTTC. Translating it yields CASSQTITYEQYF.

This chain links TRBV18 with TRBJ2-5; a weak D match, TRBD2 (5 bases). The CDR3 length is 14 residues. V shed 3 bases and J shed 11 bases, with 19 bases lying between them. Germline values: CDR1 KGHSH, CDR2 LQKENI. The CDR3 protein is CASSPLLAYNEQYF. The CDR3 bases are TGTGCCAGCTCACCCCTCTTAGCGTACAATGAGCAGTACTTC.

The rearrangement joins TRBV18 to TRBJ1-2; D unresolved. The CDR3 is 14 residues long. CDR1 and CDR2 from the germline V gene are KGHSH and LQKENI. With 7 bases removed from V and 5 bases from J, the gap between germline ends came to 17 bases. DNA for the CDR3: TGTGCCAGCTACCAGAACACACCGACATATGGCTACACCTTC. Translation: CASYQNTPTYGYTF.

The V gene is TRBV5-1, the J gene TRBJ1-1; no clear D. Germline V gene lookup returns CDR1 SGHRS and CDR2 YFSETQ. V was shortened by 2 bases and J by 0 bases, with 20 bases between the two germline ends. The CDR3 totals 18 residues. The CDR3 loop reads CASSFGPKQGRMNTEAFF. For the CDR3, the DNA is TGCGCCAGCAGCTTTGGTCCCAAACAAGGGCGGATGAACACTGAAGCTTTCTTT.

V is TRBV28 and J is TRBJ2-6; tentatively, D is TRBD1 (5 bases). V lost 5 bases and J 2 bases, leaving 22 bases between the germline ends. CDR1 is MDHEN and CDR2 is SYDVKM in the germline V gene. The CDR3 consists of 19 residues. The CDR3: CASSPKPRVPLPGANVLTF. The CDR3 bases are TGTGCCAGCAGTCCTAAGCCCAGGGTACCCCTACCTGGGGCCAACGTCCTGACTTTC. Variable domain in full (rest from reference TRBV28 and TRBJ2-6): DVKVTQSSRYLVKRTGEKVFLECVQDMDHENMFWYRQDPGLGLRLIYFSYDVKMKEKGDIPEGYSVSREKKERFSLILESASTNQTSMYLCASSPKPRVPLPGANVLTFGAGSRLTVL.